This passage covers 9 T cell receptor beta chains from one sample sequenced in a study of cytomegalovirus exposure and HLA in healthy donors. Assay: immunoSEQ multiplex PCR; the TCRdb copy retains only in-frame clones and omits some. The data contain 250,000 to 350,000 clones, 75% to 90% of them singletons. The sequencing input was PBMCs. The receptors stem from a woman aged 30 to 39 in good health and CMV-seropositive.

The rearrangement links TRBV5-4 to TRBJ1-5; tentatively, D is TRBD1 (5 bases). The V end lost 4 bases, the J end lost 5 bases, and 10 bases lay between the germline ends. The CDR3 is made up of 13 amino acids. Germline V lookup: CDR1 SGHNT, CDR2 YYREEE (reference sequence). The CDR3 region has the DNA TGTGCCAGCAGCCTTAGGGGACATCAGCCCCAGCATTTT. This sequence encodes CASSLRGHQPQHF.

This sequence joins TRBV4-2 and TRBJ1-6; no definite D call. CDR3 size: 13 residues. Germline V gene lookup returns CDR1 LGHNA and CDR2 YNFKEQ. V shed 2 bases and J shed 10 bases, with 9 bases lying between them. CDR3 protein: CASSQSGSSPLHF. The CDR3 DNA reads TGTGCCAGCAGCCAATCAGGATCCTCACCCCTCCACTTT.

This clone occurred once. CDR3 in DNA: TGCAGCGTCAAAACAGGGGGCACTAGCGGGATATCCGGGGAGCTGTTTTTT. Protein: CSVKTGGTSGISGELFF. This rearrangement joins TRBV29-1 to TRBJ2-2, with a weak D call TRBD2 (10 bases). CDR1 and CDR2 (germline): SQVTM, ANQGSEA. There are 17 residues in the CDR3. Trimming left V 6 bases short and J 6 bases short, with 26 bases between.

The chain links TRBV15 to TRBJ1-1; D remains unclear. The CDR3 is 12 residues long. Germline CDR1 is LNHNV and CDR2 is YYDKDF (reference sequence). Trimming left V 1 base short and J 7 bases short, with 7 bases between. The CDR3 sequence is CATSRVGGEAFF. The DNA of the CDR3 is TGTGCCACCAGCAGAGTTGGCGGTGAAGCTTTCTTT.

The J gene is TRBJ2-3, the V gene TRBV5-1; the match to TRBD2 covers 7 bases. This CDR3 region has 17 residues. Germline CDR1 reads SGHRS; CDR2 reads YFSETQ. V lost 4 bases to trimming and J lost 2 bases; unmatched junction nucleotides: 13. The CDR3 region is CASSPRTSSLLTDTQYF. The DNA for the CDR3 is TGCGCCAGCAGCCCCAGGACTAGTTCCCTTCTCACAGATACGCAGTATTTT.

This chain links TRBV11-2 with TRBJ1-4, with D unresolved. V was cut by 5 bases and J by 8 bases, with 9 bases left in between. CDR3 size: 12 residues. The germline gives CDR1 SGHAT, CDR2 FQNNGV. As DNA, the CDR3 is TGTGCCAGCAGCATTGATACGGAAAAACTGTTTTTT. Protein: CASSIDTEKLFF.

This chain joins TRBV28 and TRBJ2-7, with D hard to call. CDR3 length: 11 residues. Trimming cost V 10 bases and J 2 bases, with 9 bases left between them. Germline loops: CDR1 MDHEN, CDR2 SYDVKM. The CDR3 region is CATGSPYEQYF. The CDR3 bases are TGTGCCACCGGCAGCCCCTACGAGCAGTACTTC.

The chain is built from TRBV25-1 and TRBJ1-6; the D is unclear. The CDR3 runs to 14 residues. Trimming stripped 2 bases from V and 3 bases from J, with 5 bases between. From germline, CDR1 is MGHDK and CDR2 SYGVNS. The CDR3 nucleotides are TGTGCCAGCAGTGAAAGAGACTATAATTCACCCCTCCACTTT. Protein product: CASSERDYNSPLHF.

CDR3 DNA sequence: TGTGCCAGCATCACAACTAACCAAGAGACCCAGTACTTC. It is translated as CASITTNQETQYF. The chain recombines TRBV28 with TRBJ2-5; unclear D gene. This CDR3 contains 13 residues. Germline V gene sequence: CDR1 MDHEN, CDR2 SYDVKM. V lost 7 bases to trimming and J lost 0 bases, with 9 bases between them.